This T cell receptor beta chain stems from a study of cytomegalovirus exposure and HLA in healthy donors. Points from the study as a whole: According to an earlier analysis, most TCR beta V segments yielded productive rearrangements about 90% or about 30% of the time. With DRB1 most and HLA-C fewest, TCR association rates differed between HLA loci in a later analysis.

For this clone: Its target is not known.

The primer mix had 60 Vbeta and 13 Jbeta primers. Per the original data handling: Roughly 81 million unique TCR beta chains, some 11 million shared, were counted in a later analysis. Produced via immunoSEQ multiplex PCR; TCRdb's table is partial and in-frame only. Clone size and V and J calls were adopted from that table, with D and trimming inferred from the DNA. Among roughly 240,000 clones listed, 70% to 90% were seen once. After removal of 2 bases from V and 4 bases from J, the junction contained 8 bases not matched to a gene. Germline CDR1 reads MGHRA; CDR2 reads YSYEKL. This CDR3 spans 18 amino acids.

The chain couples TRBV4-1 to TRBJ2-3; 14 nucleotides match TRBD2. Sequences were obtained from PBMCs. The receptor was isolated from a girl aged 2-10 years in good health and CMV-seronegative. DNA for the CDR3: TGCGCCAGCAGCCAAAGGACCTGGACTAGCGGGGGGCCAGATACGCAGTATTTT. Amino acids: CASSQRTWTSGGPDTQYF.